These T cell receptor beta chains were read from a single sample in a study of T-cell reconstitution after alpha-beta-depleted transplantation in children. TCRdb analysed the PCR reads with MiXCR anew, one entry per CDR3 protein. Among around 440,000 distinct CDR3 sequences listed, more than 9% were seen once. The sample in question was PBMCs, obtained before TCRalphabeta/CD19-depleted stem cell transplant. These TCRs come from a child younger than 10 with inherited bone marrow failure, due to receive a stem cell transplant. CDR3s include the opening cysteine and the closing phenylalanine or tryptophan. The order of the fields is D gene, V gene, J gene, CDR3 length, clone size, CDR3 protein, CDR3 DNA. The D gene is left open where the match is weak. Size is omitted from some rows. Given values are once, few, many or a class for expanded clones.

>NA|TRBV20-1|TRBJ2-1|10|many
CSASSGEQFF
TGCAGTGCTAGTTCCGGGGAGCAGTTCTTC
>TRBD2|TRBV25-1|TRBJ2-3|16|many
CASSEASGRAGDTQYF
TGTGCCAGCAGTGAGGCCAGCGGGAGGGCCGGAGATACGCAGTATTTT
>NA|TRBV12-3/TRBV12-4|TRBJ2-3|12|NA
CASSGLSGTQYF
TGTGCCAGCAGTGGCCTCTCCGGAACGCAGTATTTT
>NA|TRBV12-3/TRBV12-4|TRBJ1-6|15|many
CASSLGGHANSPLHF
TGTGCCAGCAGTTTAGGGGGACATGCTAATTCACCCCTCCACTTT
>NA|TRBV19|TRBJ1-2|12|NA
CASIGANYGYTF
TGTGCCAGTATTGGGGCTAACTATGGCTACACCTTC
>NA|TRBV7-9|TRBJ1-1|13|few
CASSSTTGVEAFF
TGTGCCAGCAGCTCTACGACAGGAGTTGAAGCTTTCTTT
>TRBD1|TRBV12-3/TRBV12-4|TRBJ1-1|12|many
CASSPTGGLAFF
TGTGCCAGCAGTCCCACAGGGGGCCTCGCTTTCTTT
>TRBD1|TRBV4-3|TRBJ2-7|15|many
CASSQMGDSTYEQYF
TGCGCCAGCAGCCAAATGGGGGACAGCACCTACGAGCAGTACTTC
>NA|TRBV21-1|TRBJ2-2|13|many
CASSKEGPGELFF
TGTGCCAGCAGCAAAGAGGGCCCCGGGGAGCTGTTTTTT
>TRBD1|TRBV12-3/TRBV12-4|TRBJ1-2|14|many
CASREQGANHGYTF
TGTGCCAGCAGGGAACAGGGGGCGAATCATGGCTACACCTTC
>TRBD2|TRBV7-8|TRBJ2-2|18|NA
CASSWPRRLAENTGELFF
TGTGCCAGCAGCTGGCCACGCCGACTAGCGGAGAACACCGGGGAGCTGTTTTTT
>TRBD1|TRBV11-2|TRBJ2-1|15|many
CASSSGTGKDNEQFF
TGTGCCAGCAGCTCCGGGACAGGGAAAGACAATGAGCAGTTCTTC
>TRBD1|TRBV20-1|TRBJ2-7|13|many
CSASTGGIDEQYF
TGCAGTGCTTCGACAGGGGGTATCGACGAGCAGTACTTC
>NA|TRBV10-1|TRBJ2-1|13|many
CASSERWRNEQFF
TGCGCCAGCAGTGAGAGATGGAGGAATGAGCAGTTCTTC
>TRBD2|TRBV12-3/TRBV12-4|TRBJ2-1|16|many
CASSSKRGGVINEQFF
TGTGCCAGCAGTTCAAAGCGGGGGGGAGTAATCAATGAGCAGTTCTTC
>NA|TRBV5-1|TRBJ2-2|15|many
CASSLEKGDTGELFF
TGCGCCAGCAGCTTGGAGAAAGGGGACACCGGGGAGCTGTTTTTT
>NA|TRBV29-1|TRBJ2-7|11|many
CSVVSSYEQYF
TGCAGCGTTGTCAGCTCCTACGAGCAGTACTTC
>NA|TRBV12-3/TRBV12-4|TRBJ2-1|15|many
CASSPWSGSYNEQFF
TGTGCCAGCAGTCCTTGGAGCGGCTCCTACAATGAGCAGTTCTTC
>TRBD1|TRBV7-2|TRBJ1-2|18|many
CASSSSGTGGRANYGYTF
TGTGCCAGCAGCTCATCCGGGACAGGGGGAAGGGCTAACTATGGCTACACCTTC
>TRBD2|TRBV10-3|TRBJ2-2|15|many
CAISGLAGNTGELFF
TGTGCCATCAGTGGACTAGCGGGAAACACCGGGGAGCTGTTTTTT